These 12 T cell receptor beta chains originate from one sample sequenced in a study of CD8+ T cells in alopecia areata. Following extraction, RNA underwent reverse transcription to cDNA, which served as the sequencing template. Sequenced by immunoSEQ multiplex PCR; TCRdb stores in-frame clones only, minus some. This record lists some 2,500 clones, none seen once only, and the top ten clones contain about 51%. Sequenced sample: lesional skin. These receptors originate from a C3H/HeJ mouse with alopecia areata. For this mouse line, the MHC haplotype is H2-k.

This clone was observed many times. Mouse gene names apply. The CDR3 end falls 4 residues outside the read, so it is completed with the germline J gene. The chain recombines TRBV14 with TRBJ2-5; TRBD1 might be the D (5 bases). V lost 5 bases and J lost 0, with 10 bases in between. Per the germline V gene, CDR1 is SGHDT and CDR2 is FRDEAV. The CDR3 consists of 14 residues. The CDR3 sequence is CASSLGHNQDTQYF. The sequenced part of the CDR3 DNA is TGTGCCAGCAGCCTCGGACATAACCAAGAC. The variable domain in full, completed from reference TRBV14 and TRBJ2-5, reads EAGVTQSPRYAVLQEGQAVSFWCDPISGHDTLYWYQQPRDQGPQLLVYFRDEAVIDNSQLPSDRFSAVRPKGTNSTLKIQSAKQGDTATYLCASSLGHNQDTQYFGPGTRLLVL.

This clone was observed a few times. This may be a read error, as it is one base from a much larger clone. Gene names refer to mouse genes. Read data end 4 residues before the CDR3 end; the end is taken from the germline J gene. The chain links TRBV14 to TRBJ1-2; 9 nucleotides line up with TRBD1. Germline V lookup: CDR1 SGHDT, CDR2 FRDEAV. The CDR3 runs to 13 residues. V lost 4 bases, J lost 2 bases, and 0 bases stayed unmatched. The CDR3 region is CASSGTGNSDYTF. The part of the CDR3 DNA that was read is TGTGCCAGCAGTGGGACAGGGAACTCC.

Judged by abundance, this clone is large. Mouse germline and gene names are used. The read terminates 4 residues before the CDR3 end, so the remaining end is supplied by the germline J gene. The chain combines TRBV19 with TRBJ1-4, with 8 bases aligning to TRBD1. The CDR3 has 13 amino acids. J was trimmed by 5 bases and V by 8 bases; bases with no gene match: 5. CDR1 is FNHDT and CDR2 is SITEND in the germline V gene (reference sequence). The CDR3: CASRTGRNERLFF. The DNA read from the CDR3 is TGTGCCAGTAGGACAGGGAGGAACGAA.

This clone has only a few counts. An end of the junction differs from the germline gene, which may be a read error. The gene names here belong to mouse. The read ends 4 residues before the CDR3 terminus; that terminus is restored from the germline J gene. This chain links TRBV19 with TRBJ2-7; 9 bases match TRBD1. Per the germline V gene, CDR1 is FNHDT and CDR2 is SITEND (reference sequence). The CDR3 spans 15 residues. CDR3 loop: CVSSPRDRVSYEQYF. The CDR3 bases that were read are TGCGTCAGCAGCCCCCGGGACAGGGTCTCCTAT.

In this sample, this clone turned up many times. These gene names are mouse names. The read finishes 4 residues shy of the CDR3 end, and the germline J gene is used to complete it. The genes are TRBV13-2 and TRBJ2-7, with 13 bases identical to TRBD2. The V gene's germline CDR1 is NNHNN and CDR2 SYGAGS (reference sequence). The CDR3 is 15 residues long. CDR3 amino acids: CASGDIGLGGHEQYF. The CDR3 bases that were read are TGTGCCAGCGGTGACATTGGACTGGGGGGGCAT.

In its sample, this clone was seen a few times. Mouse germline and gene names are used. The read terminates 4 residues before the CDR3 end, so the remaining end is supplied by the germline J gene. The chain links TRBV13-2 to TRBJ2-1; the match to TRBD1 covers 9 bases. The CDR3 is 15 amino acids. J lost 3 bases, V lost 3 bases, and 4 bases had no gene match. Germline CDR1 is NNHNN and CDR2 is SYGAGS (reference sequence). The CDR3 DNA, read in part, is TGTGCCAGCGGTGCCACGGACAGGGGCTATGCT. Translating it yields CASGATDRGYA. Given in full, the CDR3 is CASGATDRGYAEQFF.

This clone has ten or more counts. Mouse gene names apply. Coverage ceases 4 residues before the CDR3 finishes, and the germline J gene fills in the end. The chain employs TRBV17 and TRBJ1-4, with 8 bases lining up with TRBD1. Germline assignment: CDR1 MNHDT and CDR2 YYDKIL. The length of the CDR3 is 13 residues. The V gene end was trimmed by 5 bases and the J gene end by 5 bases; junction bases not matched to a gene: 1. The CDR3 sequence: CASSWTGNERLFF. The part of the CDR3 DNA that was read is TGTGCTAGCAGTTGGACAGGGAACGAA.

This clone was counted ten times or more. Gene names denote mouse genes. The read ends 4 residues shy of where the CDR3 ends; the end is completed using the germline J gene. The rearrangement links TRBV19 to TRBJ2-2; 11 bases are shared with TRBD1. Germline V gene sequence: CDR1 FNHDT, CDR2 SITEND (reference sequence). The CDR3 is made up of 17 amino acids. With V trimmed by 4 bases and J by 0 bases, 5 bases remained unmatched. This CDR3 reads CASSSGTGGSNTGQLYF. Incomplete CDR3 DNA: TGTGCCAGCAGTTCCGGGACAGGGGGGTCAAACACCGGG.

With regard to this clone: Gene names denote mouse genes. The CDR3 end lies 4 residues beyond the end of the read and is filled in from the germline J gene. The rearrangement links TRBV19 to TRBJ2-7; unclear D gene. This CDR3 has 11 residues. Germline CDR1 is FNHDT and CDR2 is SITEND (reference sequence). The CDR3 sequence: CASRLKYEQYF. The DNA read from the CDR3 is TGTGCCAGCAGGCTGAAATAT. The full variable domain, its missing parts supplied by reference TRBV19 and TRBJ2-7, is GGIITQTPKFLIGQEGQKLTLKCQQNFNHDTMYWYRQDSGKGLRLIYYSITENDLQKGDLSEGYDASREKKSSFSLTVTSAQKNEMAVFLCASRLKYEQYFGPGTRLTVL.

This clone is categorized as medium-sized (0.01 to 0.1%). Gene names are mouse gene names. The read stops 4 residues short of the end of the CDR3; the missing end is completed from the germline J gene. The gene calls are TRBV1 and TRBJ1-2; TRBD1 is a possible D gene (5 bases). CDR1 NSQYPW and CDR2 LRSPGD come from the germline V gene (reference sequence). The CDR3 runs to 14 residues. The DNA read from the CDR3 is TGCACCTGCAGTGCAGAAGGCTGGGGGGGC. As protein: CTCSAEGWGG. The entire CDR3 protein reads CTCSAEGWGGDYTF.

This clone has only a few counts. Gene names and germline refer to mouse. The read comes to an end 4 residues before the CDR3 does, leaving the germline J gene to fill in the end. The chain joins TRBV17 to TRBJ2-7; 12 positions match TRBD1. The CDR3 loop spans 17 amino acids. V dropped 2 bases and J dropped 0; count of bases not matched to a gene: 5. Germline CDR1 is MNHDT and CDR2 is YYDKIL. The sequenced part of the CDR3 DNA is TGTGCTAGCAGTAGAAGGGACAGGGGGCGAACCTCCTAT. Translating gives CASSRRDRGRTSY. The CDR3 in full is CASSRRDRGRTSYEQYF.

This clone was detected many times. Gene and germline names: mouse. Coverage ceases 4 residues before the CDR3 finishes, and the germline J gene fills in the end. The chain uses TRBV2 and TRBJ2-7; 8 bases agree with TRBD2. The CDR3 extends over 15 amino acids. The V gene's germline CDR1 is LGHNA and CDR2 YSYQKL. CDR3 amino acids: CASSQEPPGGYEQYF. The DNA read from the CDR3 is TGTGCCAGCAGCCAAGAACCTCCTGGGGGGTAT.